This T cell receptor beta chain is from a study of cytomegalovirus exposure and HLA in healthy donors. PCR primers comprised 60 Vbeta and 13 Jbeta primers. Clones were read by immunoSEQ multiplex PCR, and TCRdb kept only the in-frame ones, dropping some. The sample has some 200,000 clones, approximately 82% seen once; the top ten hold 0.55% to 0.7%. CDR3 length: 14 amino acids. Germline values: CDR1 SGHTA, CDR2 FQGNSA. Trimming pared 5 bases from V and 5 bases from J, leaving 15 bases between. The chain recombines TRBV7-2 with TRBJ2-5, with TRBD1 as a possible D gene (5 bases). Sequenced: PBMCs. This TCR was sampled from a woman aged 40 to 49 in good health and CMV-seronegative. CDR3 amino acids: CASSARRDFETQYF. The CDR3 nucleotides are TGTGCCAGCAGCGCCCGCAGGGATTTCGAGACCCAGTACTTC.